Each of the 21 T cell receptor beta chains below was sequenced from the same sample in a study of shared clonotypes between healthy human individuals. Some clones are missing from TCRdb's copy, which holds only in-frame ones; the method was immunoSEQ multiplex PCR. The data hold approximately 2,300,000 clones, with 80% to 95% observed a single time. Sequencing was carried out using naive CD4+ T cells from PBMCs. The subset was: CD45RA+ positively selected. These receptors all stem from a man aged 18-30 years in good health. Some clones in this sample may be carry-over from other donors' samples.

This clone was counted a few times. This specimen includes other DNA sequences encoding the same CDR3. The chain is built from TRBV7-9 and TRBJ1-5, with 8 bases lining up with TRBD1. This CDR3 region has 15 residues. Germline V lookup: CDR1 SEHNR, CDR2 FQNEAQ (reference sequence). V dropped 5 bases and J dropped 1; count of bases not matched to a gene: 4. The CDR3 bases are TGTGCCAGCAGCGATGGACAGGGAAGCAATCAGCCCCAGCATTTT. Its protein is CASSDGQGSNQPQHF.

V is TRBV4-3 and J is TRBJ2-6; perhaps TRBD1 as D (5 bases). This CDR3 has 20 amino acids. The V end was cut by 0 bases, the J end by 0 bases, with 18 bases between. Germline CDR1 and CDR2: LGHNA and YSLEER. In nucleotides, the CDR3 is TGCGCCAGCAGCCAAGATCTGGCCCACCAGGGATCCTCTGGGGCCAACGTCCTGACTTTC. As protein: CASSQDLAHQGSSGANVLTF.

This clone was counted a few times. V gene TRBV5-1 combines with J gene TRBJ1-1; possibly TRBD1 for D (5 bases). With 0 bases removed from V and 8 bases from J, the gap between germline ends came to 11 bases. Germline values: CDR1 SGHRS, CDR2 YFSETQ. The CDR3 runs 13 residues. The CDR3 DNA follows: TGCGCCAGCAGCTTGGGCTCGGGGCACGAAGCTTTCTTT. It is translated as CASSLGSGHEAFF.

Worth noting for this clone: Other DNA sequences within the sample encode an identical CDR3. The chain recombines TRBV30 with TRBJ2-7; unclear D gene. CDR1 is GTSNPN and CDR2 is SVGIG in the germline V gene (reference sequence). The V end was cut by 0 bases, the J end by 2 bases, with 11 bases between. CDR3 length equals 14 residues. CDR3 DNA sequence: TGTGCCTGGAGTGTCGAGGTCAGACCCTACGAGCAGTACTTC. Protein: CAWSVEVRPYEQYF.

The chain uses TRBV28 and TRBJ1-1; weak D call: TRBD1 (6 bases). This CDR3 spans 15 amino acids. Trimming took off 6 bases at V and 1 base at J, with 15 bases between the two ends. Germline V gene lookup returns CDR1 MDHEN and CDR2 SYDVKM. CDR3 coding DNA: TGTGCCAGCAGCCAGGGACACTTAGGGAACACTGAAGCTTTCTTT. Its translation is CASSQGHLGNTEAFF.

This rearrangement joins TRBV6-4 to TRBJ1-4; D is possibly TRBD1 (5 bases). Germline V gene sequence: CDR1 MRHNA, CDR2 SNTAGT. V shed 4 bases and J shed 8 bases, with 17 bases lying between them. The CDR3 runs 15 residues. CDR3 sequence: CASSVTGTPGEKLFF. The CDR3 DNA follows: TGTGCCAGCAGTGTTACCGGGACTCCCGGGGAAAAACTGTTTTTT.

This clone was counted a few times. The chain joins TRBV7-9 to TRBJ1-3, with a tentative D call TRBD1 (6 bases). The germline V gene has CDR1 SEHNR and CDR2 FQNEAQ (reference sequence). The CDR3 runs 14 residues. Trimming removed 8 bases at V and 3 bases at J, with 14 bases between. CDR3 sequence: CASPSGRGGNTIYF. Written as DNA, the CDR3 is TGTGCCAGCCCATCAGGCAGGGGTGGAAACACCATATATTTT.

This sequence joins TRBV28 and TRBJ1-5; D gene uncertain. CDR1 and CDR2 from the germline V gene are MDHEN and SYDVKM. CDR3 length: 19 amino acids. V lost 6 bases and J 9 bases, leaving 33 bases between the germline ends. The CDR3 is CASSYSGNRGRRQNRPQHF. In DNA form, the CDR3 reads TGTGCCAGCAGCTACTCTGGAAACCGAGGTCGACGGCAAAACCGGCCCCAGCATTTT.

This rearrangement joins TRBV2 to TRBJ1-2, with D perhaps TRBD1 (6 bases). The CDR3 runs to 14 residues. In germline, CDR1 is SNHLY, CDR2 FYNNEI. Deletions cut 6 bases from V and 4 bases from J, with 15 bases between. DNA of the CDR3: TGTGCCAGCAGCCTACAGGGCCTATCCTATGGCTACACCTTC. This gives the protein CASSLQGLSYGYTF.

This chain links TRBV7-9 with TRBJ1-2; D is unresolved. The CDR3 runs to 13 residues. The V end lost 5 bases, the J end lost 6 bases, and 13 bases lay between the germline ends. Germline V gene data show CDR1 as SEHNR and CDR2 as FQNEAQ (reference sequence). CDR3 in DNA: TGTGCCAGCAGCCTGGGAGGGAAGAATGGCTACACCTTC. Its translation is CASSLGGKNGYTF.

The chain employs TRBV5-1 and TRBJ1-3; D perhaps matches TRBD1 (6 bases). The CDR3 is 15 residues long. CDR1 is SGHRS, CDR2 YFSETQ, per germline. Trimming cost V 1 base and J 8 bases, with 16 bases left between them. The CDR3 spells CASSLLNAGVDTIYF. The CDR3, as DNA: TGCGCCAGCAGCTTGCTCAACGCAGGGGTGGACACCATATATTTT.

V gene TRBV5-1 combines with J gene TRBJ2-3; no clear D gene. Germline CDR1 SGHRS, CDR2 YFSETQ. V was cut by 1 base and J by 5 bases, with 11 bases left in between. CDR3 size: 14 residues. The CDR3 nucleotides read TGCGCCAGCAGCTTGAGTGTTATGCAAGATACGCAGTATTTT. This encodes CASSLSVMQDTQYF.

The J gene is TRBJ2-1, the V gene TRBV7-2; a weak D match, TRBD2 (6 bases). The V end lost 2 bases, the J end lost 6 bases, and 17 bases lay between the germline ends. This CDR3 is 16 amino acids long. The germline CDR1 and CDR2 sequences are SGHTA and FQGNSA. The CDR3 region is CASSLSGTDLSNEQFF. The CDR3 DNA reads TGTGCCAGCAGCTTATCCGGGACTGACCTCTCCAATGAGCAGTTCTTC.

The CDR3: CASSRSQGMNTEAFF. The CDR3 DNA sequence: TGTGCCAGCAGTCGATCCCAGGGGATGAACACTGAAGCTTTCTTT. The chain joins TRBV25-1 to TRBJ1-1; tentative D call: TRBD1 (6 bases). Deletions cut 5 bases from V and 0 bases from J, with 13 bases between. The CDR3 length is 15 residues. CDR1 is MGHDK and CDR2 is SYGVNS in the germline V gene.

Comment on this clone: Other nucleotide sequences in the sample specify the same CDR3. V gene TRBV9 combines with J gene TRBJ2-2, with TRBD2 matching 7 bases. CDR1 and CDR2 (germline): SGDLS, YYNGEE. V was pared by 0 bases and J by 1 base, with 3 bases of the junction left unmatched. The CDR3 spans 16 residues. CDR3: CASSVVGGRNTGELFF. The CDR3 region has the DNA TGTGCCAGCAGCGTAGTAGGCGGGAGGAACACCGGGGAGCTGTTTTTT.

The rearrangement uses TRBV5-4 and TRBJ2-7, with D possibly matching TRBD2 (5 bases). V was trimmed by 4 bases and J by 2 bases, leaving 13 bases between them. Germline assignment: CDR1 SGHNT and CDR2 YYREEE (reference sequence). The CDR3 runs 14 residues. CDR3 region: CASSPDGNTYEQYF. The CDR3 DNA follows: TGTGCCAGCAGCCCGGACGGGAACACCTACGAGCAGTACTTC.

The chain carries TRBV29-1 and TRBJ2-2; D is uncertain. The CDR3 length is 13 residues. V dropped 5 bases and J dropped 6 bases, with 13 bases sitting between them. Germline CDR1 reads SQVTM; CDR2 reads ANQGSEA. CDR3 DNA sequence: TGCAGCGTTCGGGTAGCAGCCTCCGGGGAGCTGTTTTTT. Protein product: CSVRVAASGELFF.

This clone was seen a handful of times. J is TRBJ1-2 and V is TRBV28; D gene unclear. The CDR3 extends over 15 amino acids. Germline CDR1 MDHEN, CDR2 SYDVKM. V was shortened by 4 bases and J by 8 bases, with 20 bases between the two germline ends. CDR3: CASSSTSGRLGGYTF. The CDR3 DNA is TGTGCCAGCAGTTCCACCTCCGGGCGGTTGGGAGGCTACACCTTC.

The V call is TRBV5-1, the J call TRBJ2-5; TRBD1 aligns across 9 bases. This CDR3 comprises 15 residues. The ends lost 3 bases at V and 3 bases at J; junction bases unmatched: 6. Germline V gene lookup returns CDR1 SGHRS and CDR2 YFSETQ. The CDR3 protein is CASSSSTGGKETQYF. The CDR3 DNA reads as TGCGCCAGCAGCTCCTCCACAGGGGGCAAAGAGACCCAGTACTTC.

This chain links TRBV19 with TRBJ2-1, with 9 bases that match TRBD2. Trimming took 4 bases from V and 2 from J; bases not matched to a gene: 3. The CDR3 runs to 15 residues. Germline V gives CDR1 LNHDA, CDR2 SQIVND (reference sequence). DNA for the CDR3: TGTGCCAGTAGTAGAACTAGCGGGCCCTACAATGAGCAGTTCTTC. This translates into CASSRTSGPYNEQFF. Full variable domain (remainder filled in from reference TRBV19 and TRBJ2-1): DGGITQSPKYLFRKEGQNVTLSCEQNLNHDAMYWYRQDPGQGLRLIYYSQIVNDFQKGDIAEGYSVSREKKESFPLTVTSAQKNPTAFYLCASSRTSGPYNEQFFGPGTRLTVL.

The chain recombines TRBV10-2 with TRBJ2-5; 13 bases line up with TRBD2. The CDR3 is 15 amino acids. J lost 6 bases, V lost 4 bases, and 5 bases had no gene match. CDR1 and CDR2 from the germline V gene are WSHSY and SAAADI. The CDR3, as DNA: TGCGCCAGCAGTGGGACACTAGCGGGGGGGAAGACCCAGTACTTC. Protein product: CASSGTLAGGKTQYF.